This T cell receptor beta chain was observed in a study of CD8 T cells in Susac syndrome. General observations from the study: The TCR sequencing and HLA analysis in the study involved a relatively small number of individuals, as the study acknowledged.

After extraction with the RNeasy kit, about 0.5 to 1 ug of the RNA was reverse transcribed using random hexamers. Via MiXCR, TCRdb re-called the immunoSEQ multiplex PCR reads, giving one row per CDR3 protein. The profile shows some 160,000 distinct CDR3 sequences, approximately 95% of them singletons. V was shortened by 1 base and J by 4 bases, with 10 bases between the two germline ends. CDR1 and CDR2 from the germline V gene are MNHEY and SVGAGI. The CDR3 spans 14 residues. In regard to this clonotype: Its cognate antigen is unknown.

The receptor was derived from a human donor with multiple sclerosis. The sample was CD8+ T cells from PBMCs. This sequence joins TRBV6-5 and TRBJ1-1; D is unclear. CDR3 DNA: TGTGCCAGCAGTTACTGGGTCCGGGGCACTGAAGCTTTCTTT. It translates to CASSYWVRGTEAFF.